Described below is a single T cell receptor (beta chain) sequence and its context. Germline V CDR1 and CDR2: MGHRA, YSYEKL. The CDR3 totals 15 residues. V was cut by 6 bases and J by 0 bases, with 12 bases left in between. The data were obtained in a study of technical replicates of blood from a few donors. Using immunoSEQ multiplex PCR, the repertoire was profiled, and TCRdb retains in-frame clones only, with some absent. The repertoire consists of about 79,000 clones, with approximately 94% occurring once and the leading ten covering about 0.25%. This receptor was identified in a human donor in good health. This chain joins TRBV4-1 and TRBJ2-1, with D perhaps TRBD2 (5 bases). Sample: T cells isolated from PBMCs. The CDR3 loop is CASRGKGSSYNEQFF. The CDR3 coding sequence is TGCGCCAGCAGGGGGAAAGGGAGCTCCTACAATGAGCAGTTCTTC.